The 9 T cell receptor beta chains below come from one sample, sequenced in a study of shared clonotypes between healthy human individuals. The naive CD8 subset, CD45RO-negative cells positively selected for CCR7, excluded terminally differentiated effector memory CD45RA+ cells. Clones were read by immunoSEQ multiplex PCR, and TCRdb kept only the in-frame ones, dropping some. Of roughly 1,800,000 clones in the sample, 85% to 95% were seen once. The sequenced sample consisted of naive CD8+ T cells sorted from blood. Receptors were obtained from a man between 18 and 29 years old in good health.

With regard to this clone: At the DNA level, this CDR3 is encoded by other sequences in the same sample as well. The CDR3 loop reads CASSLLGGTDTQYF. Here the CDR3 DNA reads TGTGCCAGCAGCTTACTAGGGGGCACAGATACGCAGTATTTT. The chain employs TRBV7-9 and TRBJ2-3; tentatively, D is TRBD1 (5 bases). Trimming cost V 2 bases and J 1 base, with 7 bases left between them. The V gene's germline CDR1 is SEHNR and CDR2 FQNEAQ (reference sequence). The CDR3 length is 14 residues.

The rearrangement joins TRBV7-9 to TRBJ1-3; TRBD1 is a possible D gene (6 bases). This CDR3 contains 17 residues. V lost 5 bases to trimming and J lost 2 bases, with 19 bases between them. From germline, CDR1 is SEHNR and CDR2 FQNEAQ (reference sequence). In DNA form, the CDR3 reads TGTGCCAGCAGCCTGGGACCTTCAGGGGTTGCTGGAAACACCATATATTTT. It codes for CASSLGPSGVAGNTIYF.

CDR3 coding DNA: TGCAGCGGAGTTGAGCGGGACTCCTACGAGCAGTACTTC. This codes for CSGVERDSYEQYF. The rearrangement links TRBV29-1 to TRBJ2-7; TRBD2 agrees at 7 bases. The CDR3 runs 13 residues. Germline CDR1 and CDR2: SQVTM and ANQGSEA. V shed 7 bases, J shed 0 bases, and the junction held 6 bases outside the gene matches.

The chain joins TRBV5-6 to TRBJ1-4, with 8 bases matching TRBD1. J gave up 6 bases and V 1 base, and 5 bases lay outside the gene matches. Germline V gene lookup returns CDR1 SGHDT and CDR2 YYEEEE. This CDR3 is 15 amino acids long. CDR3 loop: CASSLFETGDEKLFF. For the CDR3, the DNA is TGTGCCAGCAGCTTGTTTGAGACAGGGGATGAAAAACTGTTTTTT. Filled out from reference TRBV5-6 and TRBJ1-4, the complete variable domain reads DAGVTQSPTHLIKTRGQQVTLRCSPKSGHDTVSWYQQALGQGPQFIFQYYEEEERQRGNFPDRFSGHQFPNYSSELNVNALLLGDSALYLCASSLFETGDEKLFFGSGTQLSVL.

The chain uses TRBV9 and TRBJ2-2; a weak D match, TRBD1 (5 bases). The germline gives CDR1 SGDLS, CDR2 YYNGEE. The CDR3 is made up of 15 amino acids. Trimming stripped 0 bases from V and 8 bases from J, with 14 bases between. The CDR3 loop reads CASSVGGQSAGELFF. In nucleotides, the CDR3 is TGTGCCAGCAGCGTAGGCGGACAATCCGCAGGGGAGCTGTTTTTT.

A word on this clone: Different DNA sequences within this sample yield the same CDR3. This chain joins TRBV10-1 and TRBJ2-2; 8 bases agree with TRBD1. After removal of 3 bases from V and 7 bases from J, the junction contained 4 bases not matched to a gene. This CDR3 is built from 14 residues. Germline V gives CDR1 WNHNN, CDR2 SYGVQD (reference sequence). CDR3 protein: CASSESGGGGELFF. CDR3 in DNA: TGCGCCAGCAGTGAATCAGGGGGCGGCGGGGAGCTGTTTTTT.

The J gene is TRBJ1-1, the V gene TRBV13; 7 bases align to TRBD1. This CDR3 contains 14 residues. Germline CDR1 and CDR2: PRHDT and FYEKMQ (reference sequence). Trimming took 7 bases from V and 4 from J; bases not matched to a gene: 9. The CDR3 loop is CASNRQGVITEAFF. The DNA of the CDR3 is TGTGCCAGCAATCGACAGGGCGTAATCACTGAAGCTTTCTTT.

The chain has TRBV9 and TRBJ2-1; 12 positions match TRBD2. The CDR3 is 18 amino acids. Trimming took 4 bases from V and 5 from J; bases not matched to a gene: 13. CDR1 is SGDLS and CDR2 is YYNGEE in the germline V gene. The CDR3 sequence is CASSLSSGGAVWNNEQFF. As DNA, the CDR3 is TGTGCCAGCAGCCTCTCTAGCGGGGGGGCCGTCTGGAACAATGAGCAGTTCTTC.

This clone was observed once. The chain uses TRBV6-6 and TRBJ2-7; 9 bases align to TRBD1. The germline V gene has CDR1 MNHNY and CDR2 SVGAGI (reference sequence). This CDR3 has 16 residues. V trimming: 6 bases; J trimming: 1 base; junction bases outside the gene matches: 10. The CDR3 DNA follows: TGTGCCAGCAGCTCCGGGACAGGGAAGTGGTCCTACGAGCAGTACTTC. Translated: CASSSGTGKWSYEQYF.